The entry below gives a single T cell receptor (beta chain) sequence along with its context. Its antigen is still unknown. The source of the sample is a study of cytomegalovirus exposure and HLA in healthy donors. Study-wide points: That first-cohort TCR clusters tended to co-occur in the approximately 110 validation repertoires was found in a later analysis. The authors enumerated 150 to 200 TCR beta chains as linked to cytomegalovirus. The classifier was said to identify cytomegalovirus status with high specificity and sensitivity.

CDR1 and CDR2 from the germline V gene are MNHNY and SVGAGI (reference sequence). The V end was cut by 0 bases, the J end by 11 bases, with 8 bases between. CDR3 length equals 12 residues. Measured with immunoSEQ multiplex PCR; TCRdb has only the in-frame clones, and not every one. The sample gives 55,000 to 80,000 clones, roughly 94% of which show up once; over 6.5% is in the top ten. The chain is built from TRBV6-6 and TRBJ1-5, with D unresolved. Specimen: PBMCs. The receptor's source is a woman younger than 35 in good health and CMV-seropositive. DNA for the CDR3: TGTGCCAGCAGTTACTCGACGGAGGCCCAGCATTTT. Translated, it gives CASSYSTEAQHF.